This is a list of T cell receptor beta chains from one sample in a study of shared clonotypes between healthy human individuals. The protocol was immunoSEQ multiplex PCR, while the TCRdb copy is restricted to in-frame clones and leaves out a portion. The table includes about 2 million clones, just under 95% detected once. Sequenced material: naive CD8+ T cells sorted from blood. The receptors originated from a man in his late teens or twenties in good health. Each CDR3 is given with its conserved first and last residue. The D gene is left open where the match is weak. Size values are once, few and many counts, or a class for expanded clones, and some rows have none.

TRBV7-7	-	TRBJ2-5	TRBD1	TGTGCTAGCAGCGAGACAGGGTTTGGAGAGACCCAGTACTTC	CASSETGFGETQYF
TRBV27	-	TRBJ2-1	-	TGTGCCAGCAGTTTATCCAAATGGAATGAGCAGTTCTTC	CASSLSKWNEQFF
TRBV5-6	-	TRBJ1-1	-	TGTGCCAGCAGCCCGGCGGGGGGGCTGTACACTGAAGCTTTCTTT	CASSPAGGLYTEAFF
TRBV19	-	TRBJ2-1	TRBD1	TGTGCCAGTAGTATTGGGGACAGTTACAATGAGCAGTTCTTC	CASSIGDSYNEQFF
TRBV5-1	-	TRBJ1-1	-	TGCGCCAGCAGCTCGACCCAAACCAACACTGAAGCTTTCTTT	CASSSTQTNTEAFF
TRBV10-3	-	TRBJ1-1	-	TGTGCCATCAGTGAAGACGGATCGAACACTGAAGCTTTCTTT	CAISEDGSNTEAFF
TRBV10-3	-	TRBJ1-3	TRBD1	TGTGCCATCAGTGAGGAGAATACGGACAGGGGACCTGGAAACACCATATATTTT	CAISEENTDRGPGNTIYF
TRBV27	-	TRBJ1-1	-	TGTGCCAGCAGTTTCATCGGCGGGGCGAACACTGAAGCTTTCTTT	CASSFIGGANTEAFF
TRBV7-9	-	TRBJ2-4	-	TGTGCCAGCAGCCCTGCCTTGGGGGCATTTCAGTACTTC	CASSPALGAFQYF
TRBV5-1	-	TRBJ1-3	TRBD1	TGCGCCAGCAGCTTGGGACAGGGCGAAAACACCATATATTTT	CASSLGQGENTIYF
TRBV6-6	once	TRBJ2-7	-	TGTGCCAGCAGTTACTCCCGCTACGAGCAGTACTTC	CASSYSRYEQYF
TRBV5-6	-	TRBJ1-1	TRBD1	TGTGCCAGCAGCTGGACAGGGGGCAACACTGAAGCTTTCTTT	CASSWTGGNTEAFF
TRBV9	once	TRBJ2-7	TRBD1	TGTGCCAGCAGCGTAGCAGCCGGGACAGGGATTTCCTACGAGCAGTACTTC	CASSVAAGTGISYEQYF
TRBV4-3	-	TRBJ2-7	TRBD2	TGCGCCAGCAGCCAAGATTCCGCGGGAGGGAAGTACGAGCAGTACTTC	CASSQDSAGGKYEQYF
TRBV30	-	TRBJ1-1	TRBD1	TGTGCCTGGGATGAGGGGGCCACTGAAGCTTTCTTT	CAWDEGATEAFF
TRBV19	-	TRBJ2-5	TRBD1	TGTGCCAGTAGCCGGGACAGGGAACAAAAGACCCAGTACTTC	CASSRDREQKTQYF
TRBV27	-	TRBJ2-7	-	TGTGCCAGCAAGGGGGGGGCGCCCATCTACGAGCAGTACTTC	CASKGGAPIYEQYF
TRBV5-6	many	TRBJ2-5	-	TGTGCCAGCAGCCTAGTAGCGGCCCAAGAGACCCAGTACTTC	CASSLVAAQETQYF
TRBV30	-	TRBJ2-3	-	TGTGCCTGGAGTGATTCGGGGCCAAGCACAGATACGCAGTATTTT	CAWSDSGPSTDTQYF
TRBV6-1	-	TRBJ1-1	-	TGTGCCAGCAGTGAAACACCCCTGGGGGGGAACACTGAAGCTTTCTTT	CASSETPLGGNTEAFF
TRBV6-5	-	TRBJ1-4	-	TGTGCCAGCAGCCTCCTCGCGCAAGGGGAAAAACTGTTTTTT	CASSLLAQGEKLFF
TRBV30	-	TRBJ2-7	TRBD1	TGTGCCTGGAGTTTTCGATACAGGGGAACGGCCTACGAGCAGTACTTC	CAWSFRYRGTAYEQYF
TRBV10-1	-	TRBJ2-7	-	TGCGCCAGCAGTGTCACGGGCTCCTACGAGCAGTACTTC	CASSVTGSYEQYF
TRBV7-9	-	TRBJ1-1	TRBD1	TGTGCCAGCAGCTCCTCTGGACAGGGGGAGGACACTGAAGCTTTCTTT	CASSSSGQGEDTEAFF
TRBV4-3	-	TRBJ2-2	-	TGCGCCAGCAGCCAAGATTTTCTTGGAGAAGCGAACACCGGGGAGCTGTTTTTT	CASSQDFLGEANTGELFF
TRBV13	-	TRBJ1-1	-	TGTGCCAGCAGCTTTCTAGCGAACACTGAAGCTTTCTTT	CASSFLANTEAFF
TRBV5-6	-	TRBJ2-2	TRBD1	TGTGCCAGCAGCTCGGGACAGAGCACCGGGGAGCTGTTTTTT	CASSSGQSTGELFF
TRBV27	-	TRBJ2-3	-	TGTGCCAGCAGTAGCTATTTAACAGATACGCAGTATTTT	CASSSYLTDTQYF
TRBV7-6	once	TRBJ1-4	-	TGTGCCAGCAGCCCAACATGGGCGGACGAAAAACTGTTTTTT	CASSPTWADEKLFF
TRBV29-1	-	TRBJ1-1	-	TGCAGCGTTGAAAACGGATTGAACACTGAAGCTTTCTTT	CSVENGLNTEAFF
TRBV19	-	TRBJ2-5	-	TGTGCCAGTAGTATTGGGGTGGGAGAGACCCAGTACTTC	CASSIGVGETQYF
TRBV28	-	TRBJ1-3	TRBD1	TGTGCCAGCAGTTCCCTGGAAGGACAGGGGGCACAGAGCTCTGGAAACACCATATATTTT	CASSSLEGQGAQSSGNTIYF
TRBV12-2	-	TRBJ2-2	-	TGTGCAAGTCGCCGACTAGTCGACACCGGGGAGCTGTTTTTT	CASRRLVDTGELFF
TRBV6-6	-	TRBJ2-1	-	TGTGCCAGCAGGCGTCTTAGGGGGGATGAGCAGTTCTTC	CASRRLRGDEQFF
TRBV2	-	TRBJ1-5	-	TGTGCCAGCAGTGGGGGAGTCAATCAGCCCCAGCATTTT	CASSGGVNQPQHF
TRBV7-8	-	TRBJ1-1	TRBD1	TGTGCCAGCAGCTTAAGAACAGGGACAGTGAACACTGAAGCTTTCTTT	CASSLRTGTVNTEAFF
TRBV19	-	TRBJ2-3	-	TGTGCCAGTGCGAGACTAGGGACAGATACGCAGTATTTT	CASARLGTDTQYF
TRBV29-1	-	TRBJ2-2	-	TGCAGCGTTGAAGAGAGGGCGGGGACCGGGGAGCTGTTTTTT	CSVEERAGTGELFF
TRBV27	-	TRBJ2-5	-	TGTGCCAGTCGGGGGCAGGGAATCCAAGAGACCCAGTACTTC	CASRGQGIQETQYF
TRBV28	-	TRBJ1-2	-	TGTGCCAGCGCTGACCCTCAGGGACAACTTATTTTTGGCTACACCTTC	CASADPQGQLIFGYTF
TRBV11-2	-	TRBJ2-5	-	TGTGCCAGCAGCTTCGGACATAGCTCGGCAGAGACCCAGTACTTC	CASSFGHSSAETQYF
TRBV5-1	once	TRBJ2-7	TRBD1	TGCGCCAGCAGCTTGAGGACAGGGTGGGAGTACGAGCAGTACTTC	CASSLRTGWEYEQYF
TRBV5-6	once	TRBJ2-5	-	TGTGCCAGCAGCTTCGAGGGAAGATCCCAAGAGACCCAGTACTTC	CASSFEGRSQETQYF
TRBV28	-	TRBJ2-7	TRBD1	TGTGCCAGCAGTACCCTCTCGTGGACAGGGGGGGCCTACGAGCAGTACTTC	CASSTLSWTGGAYEQYF
TRBV28	-	TRBJ1-5	-	TGTGCCAGCAGTTTTTCCCTTGGGCAGCCCCAGCATTTT	CASSFSLGQPQHF
TRBV6-1	once	TRBJ2-7	TRBD1	TGTGCCAGCAGTGGGTGGACAGGTTCTTCCTACGAGCAGTACTTC	CASSGWTGSSYEQYF
TRBV5-8	-	TRBJ2-1	-	TGTGCCTCCGGGGGAGTGTCCAATGAGCAGTTCTTC	CASGGVSNEQFF
TRBV13	-	TRBJ1-1	TRBD1	TGTGCCAGCCATACAGGGGGGAACACTGAAGCTTTCTTT	CASHTGGNTEAFF
TRBV5-1	-	TRBJ2-7	TRBD1	TGCGCCAGCAGTTACAGGGGTCACTTCGAGCAGTACTTC	CASSYRGHFEQYF
TRBV27	-	TRBJ1-1	TRBD1	TGTGCCAGCAGTTTGGACAGGATGAACACTGAAGCTTTCTTT	CASSLDRMNTEAFF
TRBV15	once	TRBJ2-7	TRBD2	TGTGCCACCAGCAGTCTCCTAGCGGGGGGGCCGGGTTCCTACGAGCAGTACTTC	CATSSLLAGGPGSYEQYF
TRBV6-6	-	TRBJ2-3	TRBD1	TGTGCCAGCACCGAACAGGGGTTTGGAGATACGCAGTATTTT	CASTEQGFGDTQYF
TRBV19	-	TRBJ2-7	-	TGTGCCAGTAGTATAAGCCGGGATTACGAGCAGTACTTC	CASSISRDYEQYF
TRBV7-9	-	TRBJ2-7	-	TGTGCCAGCAGCGCGGCCCCAAGGTACGAGCAGTACTTC	CASSAAPRYEQYF
TRBV29-1	-	TRBJ1-1	-	TGCAGCGTTGAAGCAGGGTGGGGCACTGAAGCTTTCTTT	CSVEAGWGTEAFF